The 31 T cell receptor beta chains given below trace back to one sample, sequenced in a study of OX40 agonist ivuxolimab in advanced cancers. Measured with immunoSEQ multiplex PCR; TCRdb has only the in-frame clones, and not every one. The table lists around 31,000 clones, approximately 90% of them singletons. The sample was CD4+ or CD8+ T cells sorted from blood, taken in a trial of the OX40 agonist ivuxolimab. The source is an adult with an advanced solid tumor such as melanoma, head and neck, liver or kidney cancer.

The chain employs TRBV9 and TRBJ2-3; D might be TRBD2 (7 bases). Between the trimmed V and J ends, which lost 2 bases and 3 bases, there was a span of 19 bases. CDR3 length: 17 amino acids. The germline gives CDR1 SGDLS, CDR2 YYNGEE. CDR3 sequence (DNA): TGTGCCAGCAGCGTCACGGAGGGGGGGTGGTGGACAGATACGCAGTATTTT. Protein sequence: CASSVTEGGWWTDTQYF.

This clone was seen a single time. The gene calls are TRBV6-6 and TRBJ2-7; TRBD1 matches at 7 bases. Germline CDR1 reads MNHNY; CDR2 reads SVGAGI (reference sequence). V was clipped by 3 bases and J by 6 bases; unmatched bases: 14. There are 16 residues in the CDR3. The CDR3 spells CASSYHGTAIWGEQYF. In nucleotides, the CDR3 is TGTGCCAGCAGTTATCACGGGACAGCGATCTGGGGCGAGCAGTACTTC.

The J gene is TRBJ2-3, the V gene TRBV9; D gene uncertain. CDR3 size: 16 residues. Trimming left V 0 bases short and J 0 bases short, with 11 bases between. CDR1 is SGDLS, CDR2 YYNGEE, per germline. CDR3 amino acids: CASSVAATTSTDTQYF. CDR3 nucleotide sequence: TGTGCCAGCAGCGTAGCCGCAACAACTAGCACAGATACGCAGTATTTT.

The chain is built from TRBV9 and TRBJ2-1; possibly TRBD2 for D (6 bases). Trimming removed 0 bases from V and 9 bases from J, with 13 bases in between. The V gene's germline CDR1 is SGDLS and CDR2 YYNGEE. The CDR3 extends over 14 amino acids. Written as DNA, the CDR3 is TGTGCCAGCAGCGTAGGGAGGCGGGGCGGTGAGCAGTTCTTC. Translating it yields CASSVGRRGGEQFF. The variable domain in full, with the rest retrieved from reference TRBV9 and TRBJ2-1, is DSGVTQTPKHLITATGQRVTLRCSPRSGDLSVYWYQQSLDQGLQFLIQYYNGEERAKGNILERFSAQQFPDLHSELNLSSLELGDSALYFCASSVGRRGGEQFFGPGTRLTVL.

The chain links TRBV29-1 to TRBJ2-1; 8 nucleotides align to TRBD2. V was pared by 1 base and J by 3 bases, with 8 bases of the junction left unmatched. The germline V gene has CDR1 SQVTM and CDR2 ANQGSEA. This CDR3 has 16 residues. CDR3 nucleotides: TGCAGCGTTGAAGGGGTCGGTAGCGGGGTCTACAATGAGCAGTTCTTC. It yields the protein CSVEGVGSGVYNEQFF.

The chain couples TRBV19 to TRBJ1-5; the D gene is possibly TRBD1 (6 bases). Per the germline V gene, CDR1 is LNHDA and CDR2 is SQIVND (reference sequence). The germline V and J ends were trimmed by 3 bases and 7 bases, with 16 bases remaining between them. The CDR3 is made up of 15 amino acids. The CDR3 reads CASSIGEEGTQPQHF. In DNA form, the CDR3 reads TGTGCCAGTAGTATTGGGGAGGAGGGGACACAGCCCCAGCATTTT. The full variable domain, in which reference TRBV19 and TRBJ1-5 provide the parts outside the CDR3, is DGGITQSPKYLFRKEGQNVTLSCEQNLNHDAMYWYRQDPGQGLRLIYYSQIVNDFQKGDIAEGYSVSREKKESFPLTVTSAQKNPTAFYLCASSIGEEGTQPQHFGDGTRLSIL.

The chain couples TRBV7-2 to TRBJ2-1; D possibly matches TRBD1 or TRBD2 (5 bases each). The germline gives CDR1 SGHTA, CDR2 FQGNSA. V was clipped by 10 bases and J by 9 bases, with 28 bases between them. The length of the CDR3 is 16 residues. DNA of the CDR3: TGTGCCACCCCTCCTGAGGGACCCCCCCCACGGAGTGAGCAGTTCTTC. Its translation is CATPPEGPPPRSEQFF.

V usage is TRBV6-5 and J usage is TRBJ2-2; no clear D gene. V lost 3 bases to trimming and J lost 2 bases, with 7 bases between them. Germline V gives CDR1 MNHEY, CDR2 SVGAGI. The CDR3 has 14 residues. The CDR3 region is CASSYAENTGELFF. Here the CDR3 DNA reads TGTGCCAGCAGTTATGCAGAAAACACCGGGGAGCTGTTTTTT.

CDR3 nucleotides: TGTGCCAGCAGCTTTTACAGGGGGTCAGATACGCAGTATTTT. Translation: CASSFYRGSDTQYF. J is TRBJ2-3 and V is TRBV5-8; TRBD1 matches 8 bases. This CDR3 is built from 14 residues. Trimming removed 2 bases from V and 4 bases from J; junction bases left unmatched: 3. Per the germline V gene, CDR1 is SGHTS and CDR2 is YDEGEE.

This chain's CDR3 is CASSLLIGGARNEQFF. The CDR3 region has the DNA TGTGCCAGCAGTTTACTAATTGGGGGGGCGCGAAATGAGCAGTTCTTC. This chain links TRBV28 with TRBJ2-1; maybe TRBD2 (7 bases). Germline V gene sequence: CDR1 MDHEN, CDR2 SYDVKM. This CDR3 has 16 amino acids. V was clipped by 2 bases and J by 7 bases, with 18 bases between them.

The genes are TRBV29-1 and TRBJ2-7; 8 bases fit TRBD1. CDR3 length: 14 residues. Per the germline V gene, CDR1 is SQVTM and CDR2 is ANQGSEA. V trimming: 5 bases; J trimming: 1 base; junction bases outside the gene matches: 7. The CDR3 DNA reads TGCAGCGTTTATCCGGGACAGGAGTCCTACGAGCAGTACTTC. Residues: CSVYPGQESYEQYF.

V gene TRBV6-5 combines with J gene TRBJ2-3; D tentatively reads TRBD1 or TRBD2 (5 bases each). This CDR3 has 16 amino acids. Deletions cut 0 bases from V and 0 bases from J, with 10 bases between. Germline V gene data show CDR1 as MNHEY and CDR2 as SVGAGI. The CDR3 region is CASSYSAGTSTDTQYF. CDR3 coding DNA: TGTGCCAGCAGTTACTCAGCAGGGACGAGCACAGATACGCAGTATTTT.

The chain couples TRBV4-2 to TRBJ2-7, with a weak D call TRBD2 (5 bases). This CDR3 is 14 amino acids long. The V gene's germline CDR1 is LGHNA and CDR2 YNFKEQ. V gave up 1 base and J gave up 3 bases, with 10 bases separating them. CDR3 nucleotide sequence: TGTGCCAGCAGCCAAGTAGAGAGCGGCTACGAGCAGTACTTC. This translates into CASSQVESGYEQYF.

The rearrangement uses TRBV5-1 and TRBJ1-4; D is undetermined. In germline, CDR1 is SGHRS, CDR2 YFSETQ. This CDR3 comprises 12 residues. Between the trimmed V and J ends, which lost 0 bases and 7 bases, there was a span of 4 bases. CDR3 in DNA: TGCGCCAGCAGCTTGGCAGGTGAAAAACTGTTTTTT. It is translated as CASSLAGEKLFF.

Comments on this clone: The junction shows a germline mismatch at one end, possibly a read error. This chain joins TRBV7-7 and TRBJ2-5; D remains unclear. The CDR3 spans 14 residues. Germline V lookup: CDR1 SSHAT, CDR2 FNYEAQ (reference sequence). CDR3 sequence reads: CASSLDLDQETQYF. DNA for the CDR3: TGTGCTAGCAGCTTAGATCTAGATCAAGAGACCCAGTACTTC.

The chain links TRBV6-4 to TRBJ2-3; 8 bases align to TRBD2. This CDR3 is 16 amino acids long. Unmatched junction bases numbered 3, after V lost 0 bases and J lost 1 base. Per germline, CDR1 MRHNA and CDR2 SNTAGT. DNA of the CDR3: TGTGCCAGCAGTGACTCTAGCGGGACCGGCACAGATACGCAGTATTTT. Translated: CASSDSSGTGTDTQYF.

The chain combines TRBV11-3 with TRBJ2-1, with TRBD1 matching 8 bases. The CDR3 is made up of 15 amino acids. Trimming cost V 4 bases and J 2 bases; bases outside gene matches: 4. Germline CDR1 SGHNT, CDR2 YENEEA. Written as DNA, the CDR3 is TGTGCCAGCAGCTCCGGACAGGGTGCCTACAATGAGCAGTTCTTC. Translation: CASSSGQGAYNEQFF.

CDR3 coding DNA: TGTGCCAGCAGCGTACAAAGGGGCCTTCACAATGAGCAGTTCTTC. Translated: CASSVQRGLHNEQFF. V and J are TRBV9 and TRBJ2-1; a possible D gene is TRBD1 (5 bases). The CDR3 covers 15 residues. The V gene's germline CDR1 is SGDLS and CDR2 YYNGEE. The V end lost 1 base, the J end lost 5 bases, and 13 bases lay between the germline ends.

The chain employs TRBV5-6 and TRBJ1-1; D is perhaps TRBD1 (5 bases). CDR3 length: 13 amino acids. Germline assignment: CDR1 SGHDT and CDR2 YYEEEE. Between the trimmed V and J ends, which lost 4 bases and 4 bases, there was a span of 11 bases. The CDR3 protein is CASSLQGSTEAFF. CDR3 sequence (DNA): TGTGCCAGCAGCCTTCAGGGTAGCACTGAAGCTTTCTTT.

This chain links TRBV28 with TRBJ2-1; TRBD1 matches 9 bases. This CDR3 region has 16 residues. Unmatched junction bases numbered 9, after V lost 6 bases and J lost 3 bases. CDR1 is MDHEN and CDR2 is SYDVKM in the germline V gene. For the CDR3, the DNA is TGTGCCAGCAGCTCCCACAGGGGGCCTCGCTACAATGAGCAGTTCTTC. It yields the protein CASSSHRGPRYNEQFF. Complete variable domain (other parts from reference TRBV28 and TRBJ2-1): DVKVTQSSRYLVKRTGEKVFLECVQDMDHENMFWYRQDPGLGLRLIYFSYDVKMKEKGDIPEGYSVSREKKERFSLILESASTNQTSMYLCASSSHRGPRYNEQFFGPGTRLTVL.

There are a few counts of this clone. The chain employs TRBV30 and TRBJ2-3; D is unresolved. Per germline, CDR1 GTSNPN and CDR2 SVGIG (reference sequence). V was pared by 3 bases and J by 2 bases, with 15 bases between. CDR3 length equals 15 residues. CDR3 bases: TGTGCCTGGAGGGGGATACGCGGAGACACAGATACGCAGTATTTT. Its translation: CAWRGIRGDTDTQYF.

This sequence joins TRBV27 and TRBJ1-4; perhaps TRBD1 as D (5 bases). The germline V gene encodes CDR1 MNHEY and CDR2 SMNVEV (reference sequence). The CDR3 is 14 amino acids. Trimming shortened V by 2 bases and J by 5 bases, and 9 bases separated the two germline ends. CDR3 nucleotides: TGTGCCAGCAGTTTAGAGTGGGGGAATGAAAAACTGTTTTTT. This codes for CASSLEWGNEKLFF. Full variable domain (outside the CDR3, taken from reference TRBV27 and TRBJ1-4): EAQVTQNPRYLITVTGKKLTVTCSQNMNHEYMSWYRQDPGLGLRQIYYSMNVEVTDKGDVPEGYKVSRKEKRNFPLILESPSPNQTSLYFCASSLEWGNEKLFFGSGTQLSVL.

The chain has TRBV27 and TRBJ2-3, with 7 bases fitting TRBD1. The trim removed 0 bases at V and 5 bases at J, leaving 5 bases unmatched. The length of the CDR3 is 15 residues. Germline CDR1 reads MNHEY; CDR2 reads SMNVEV (reference sequence). CDR3 sequence: CASSLSGGAGDTQYF. CDR3 bases: TGTGCCAGCAGTTTATCAGGGGGCGCTGGAGATACGCAGTATTTT.

V usage is TRBV11-2 and J usage is TRBJ1-2, with no clear D. The germline V and J ends were trimmed by 2 bases and 0 bases, with 13 bases remaining between them. The germline V gene encodes CDR1 SGHAT and CDR2 FQNNGV. The CDR3 contains 16 residues. CDR3 in DNA: TGTGCCAGCAGCTTATTCTCCGAAGAAACTAACTATGGCTACACCTTC. Translating it yields CASSLFSEETNYGYTF.

The chain joins TRBV28 to TRBJ2-7, with a possible D match to TRBD2 (6 bases). Germline V lookup: CDR1 MDHEN, CDR2 SYDVKM. V was shortened by 2 bases and J by 7 bases, with 12 bases between the two germline ends. This CDR3 has 13 residues. The CDR3, as DNA: TGTGCCAGCAGTTTACGGGGGACGGGTGAGCAGTACTTC. Protein product: CASSLRGTGEQYF.

This clone was counted once. The CDR3 spells CASSWSAGGPGFTDTQYF. The DNA for the CDR3 is TGTGCCAGCAGTTGGTCGGCGGGAGGGCCGGGATTTACAGATACGCAGTATTTT. The rearrangement uses TRBV27 and TRBJ2-3, with TRBD2 matching over 9 bases. This CDR3 has 18 residues. The trim removed 4 bases at V and 3 bases at J, leaving 14 bases unmatched. Germline values: CDR1 MNHEY, CDR2 SMNVEV (reference sequence).

This clone was observed a few times. For the CDR3, the DNA is TGTGCCACCAGCAGAGATGGTTTTGGTTTAGAGACCCAGTACTTC. It codes for CATSRDGFGLETQYF. The chain carries TRBV15 and TRBJ2-5; D ambiguous. Looked up from germline, CDR1 is LNHNV and CDR2 is YYDKDF (reference sequence). Trimming left V 0 bases short and J 4 bases short, with 12 bases between. CDR3 length equals 15 residues.

Only one count was recorded for this clone. The chain is built from TRBV7-6 and TRBJ2-2; D possibly corresponds to TRBD2 (5 bases). Trimming took off 5 bases at V and 9 bases at J, with 10 bases between the two ends. CDR1 SGHVS and CDR2 FNYEAQ come from the germline V gene. The CDR3 sequence is 12 residues long. The CDR3 nucleotides read TGTGCCAGCAGCCCCCGGGGTAGGGAGCTGTTTTTT. It specifies CASSPRGRELFF. The complete variable domain, with remaining parts taken from reference TRBV7-6 and TRBJ2-2, reads GAGVSQSPRYKVTKRGQDVALRCDPISGHVSLYWYRQALGQGPEFLTYFNYEAQQDKSGLPNDRFSAERPEGSISTLTIQRTEQRDSAMYRCASSPRGRELFFGEGSRLTVL.

The chain combines TRBV28 with TRBJ2-7; TRBD2 agrees at 8 bases. V lost 3 bases and J lost 2; bases outside the gene matches: 6. This CDR3 spans 15 amino acids. Germline assignment: CDR1 MDHEN and CDR2 SYDVKM. CDR3 protein: CASSFPGTRPYEQYF. For the CDR3, the DNA is TGTGCCAGCAGTTTCCCCGGGACTAGACCCTACGAGCAGTACTTC.

V usage is TRBV27 and J usage is TRBJ1-5, with D unclear. The CDR3 is 14 residues long. Germline V lookup: CDR1 MNHEY, CDR2 SMNVEV (reference sequence). Trimming took off 1 base at V and 0 bases at J, with 4 bases between the two ends. CDR3 nucleotides: TGTGCCAGCAGTTTATTAGCTAGCAATCAGCCCCAGCATTTT. Translating it yields CASSLLASNQPQHF.

This clone has a single count. The junction departs from germline at one end; a sequencing error may be responsible. The chain carries TRBV28 and TRBJ2-4; the D gene is possibly TRBD2 (5 bases). The V gene's germline CDR1 is MDHEN and CDR2 SYDVKM. This CDR3 contains 13 residues. CDR3 amino acids: CASSLDMERERDF. CDR3 nucleotide sequence: TGTGCCAGCAGTTTAGATATGGAGCGAGAGAGGGACTTC.